Listed here are 27 T cell receptor beta chains from one sample, sequenced in a study of metastatic and nonmetastatic thyroid tumors. TCRdb redid the clone calls on the PCR reads using MiXCR. The table has about 19,000 clones, 20% to 30% seen once; the top ten hold around 3.3%. Prior to thyroid surgery, none of the patients had received any treatment. The source material was blood. Source of these receptors: a male donor with papillary thyroid cancer or a benign thyroid nodule (not recorded which). Some clones in this sample may be carry-over from other donors' samples.

By share, this clone ranks as medium-sized. The chain employs TRBV7-9 and TRBJ1-3; D not certain. The CDR3 is 14 residues long. Per germline, CDR1 SEHNR and CDR2 FQNEAQ (reference sequence). The germline V and J ends were trimmed by 1 base and 0 bases, with 4 bases remaining between them. The CDR3: CASSLVGSGNTIYF. The DNA of the CDR3 is TGTGCCAGCAGCTTAGTAGGCTCTGGAAACACCATATATTTT.

Judged by abundance, this clone is medium-sized (0.01 to 0.1%). This rearrangement joins TRBV10-1 to TRBJ2-7; D unresolved. V dropped 2 bases and J dropped 3 bases, with 8 bases sitting between them. Germline CDR1 and CDR2: WNHNN and SYGVQD (reference sequence). There are 13 residues in the CDR3. The CDR3 region has the DNA TGCGCCAGCAGTGAGGAGGTTGGCTACGAGCAGTACTTC. As protein: CASSEEVGYEQYF.

This clone was detected only a few times. The chain links TRBV6-4 to TRBJ2-3; the D gene is possibly TRBD2 (6 bases). The germline CDR1 and CDR2 sequences are MRHNA and SNTAGT. V gave up 4 bases and J gave up 4 bases, with 9 bases separating them. The CDR3 sequence is 13 residues long. The chain's CDR3 is CASSAGEADTQYF. CDR3 sequence (DNA): TGTGCCAGCAGTGCGGGAGAGGCAGATACGCAGTATTTT.

The J gene is TRBJ1-1, the V gene TRBV24-1, with 10 bases identical to TRBD1. The CDR3 length is 16 residues. V lost 3 bases, J lost 2 bases, and 5 bases stayed unmatched. CDR1 and CDR2 (germline): KGHDR, SFDVKD. The CDR3 DNA reads TGTGCCACCAGTGATGGGACAGGGGCCCGAAACACTGAAGCTTTCTTT. It specifies CATSDGTGARNTEAFF.

This clone was observed a few times. This chain uses TRBV2 with TRBJ2-7; 7 bases fit TRBD1. Trimming took 4 bases from V and 5 from J; bases not matched to a gene: 11. The CDR3 extends over 15 amino acids. CDR1 SNHLY and CDR2 FYNNEI come from the germline V gene. CDR3 sequence: CASSVGDSPTDEQYF. CDR3 nucleotides: TGTGCCAGCAGTGTAGGGGACAGCCCTACAGACGAGCAGTACTTC. The whole variable domain, filled in from reference TRBV2 and TRBJ2-7, reads EPEVTQTPSHQVTQMGQEVILRCVPISNHLYFYWYRQILGQKVEFLVSFYNNEISEKSEIFDDQFSVERPDGSNFTLKIRSTKLEDSAMYFCASSVGDSPTDEQYFGPGTRLTVT.

This clone has a count of ten or more. This chain joins TRBV30 and TRBJ1-1, with 7 bases lining up with TRBD1. This CDR3 is built from 14 residues. Germline lookup yields CDR1 GTSNPN and CDR2 SVGIG (reference sequence). V lost 2 bases to trimming and J lost 2 bases; unmatched junction nucleotides: 5. CDR3 sequence (DNA): TGTGCCTGGAGTATCGGGACAGAAAACACTGAAGCTTTCTTT. Protein product: CAWSIGTENTEAFF.

The CDR3 bases are TGTGCCAGCAGTTTAACCGGCCAAGGACAGGCACCCTACGAGCAGTACTTC. It specifies CASSLTGQGQAPYEQYF. The rearrangement joins TRBV12-3 or TRBV12-4 to TRBJ2-7; TRBD1 matches 7 bases. The CDR3 is 17 residues long. Germline trimming cut 2 bases from V and 2 bases from J; bases unmatched to any gene: 12.

This clone was recorded a few times. CDR3 protein: CASSPKGQGDSYEQYF. The CDR3 coding sequence is TGTGCCAGCAGCCCGAAGGGACAGGGTGACTCCTACGAGCAGTACTTC. The chain combines TRBV7-9 with TRBJ2-7; 9 bases map to TRBD1. There are 16 residues in the CDR3. Germline lookup yields CDR1 SEHNR and CDR2 FQNEAQ (reference sequence). Trimming took 5 bases from V and 0 from J; bases not matched to a gene: 8.

This clone was seen only a few times. The V and J genes are TRBV7-2 and TRBJ2-7; no clear D gene. In germline, CDR1 is SGHTA, CDR2 FQGNSA. CDR3 length: 12 residues. V was shortened by 4 bases and J by 3 bases, with 7 bases between the two germline ends. The CDR3 nucleotides are TGTGCCAGCAGCTCCCTAGTCTACGAGCAGTACTTC. Amino acids: CASSSLVYEQYF. The full variable domain, rest sourced from reference TRBV7-2 and TRBJ2-7, is GAGVSQSPSNKVTEKGKDVELRCDPISGHTALYWYRQSLGQGLEFLIYFQGNSAPDKSGLPSDRFSAERTGGSVSTLTIQRTQQEDSAVYLCASSSLVYEQYFGPGTRLTVT.

On this clone itself: Because the CDR3 is missing its conserved closing phenylalanine or tryptophan, this is likely a read error. The chain links TRBV6-5 to TRBJ2-2; 8 nucleotides match TRBD1. CDR1 and CDR2 from the germline V gene are MNHEY and SVGAGI. This CDR3 is built from 19 residues. Trimming removed 8 bases from V and 4 bases from J; junction bases left unmatched: 21. CDR3 DNA sequence: TGTGCCAGCCCCTACCGGCAGGGGGCAACAACCAGGGTCACCGGGGAGCTGTTTCTT. Amino acid sequence: CASPYRQGATTRVTGELFL.

This clone came up many times. The V and J genes are TRBV29-1 and TRBJ2-5, with TRBD2 identical over 7 bases. The CDR3 spans 13 residues. J was trimmed by 9 bases and V by 1 base; bases with no gene match: 8. Germline V gene lookup returns CDR1 SQVTM and CDR2 ANQGSEA. CDR3 bases: TGCAGCGTTGAAGTTGGACTAGATGGGCCCCAGTACTTC. Residues: CSVEVGLDGPQYF.

The chain employs TRBV20-1 and TRBJ1-2; TRBD1 agrees at 10 bases. The CDR3 extends over 17 amino acids. Per the germline V gene, CDR1 is DFQATT and CDR2 is SNEGSKA (reference sequence). V lost 6 bases, J lost 4 bases, and 17 bases stayed unmatched. The CDR3 DNA reads TGCAGTGCCCCGGGTGGGACAGGGGCTTCCATCGGCTATGGCTACACCTTC. Encoded protein: CSAPGGTGASIGYGYTF.

This sequence joins TRBV20-1 and TRBJ2-5, with TRBD1 matching 7 bases. The CDR3 sequence is 14 residues long. CDR1 is DFQATT and CDR2 is SNEGSKA in the germline V gene (reference sequence). The CDR3 spells CGAGEQGPVETQYF. The CDR3 DNA sequence: TGCGGGGCCGGGGAACAGGGGCCTGTGGAGACCCAGTACTTC.

The chain carries TRBV20-1 and TRBJ2-3; 8 nucleotides match TRBD1. The CDR3 is made up of 14 amino acids. V trimming: 4 bases; J trimming: 5 bases; junction bases outside the gene matches: 8. CDR1 and CDR2 from the germline V gene are DFQATT and SNEGSKA (reference sequence). CDR3 amino acids: CSAKQGARIDTQYF. The CDR3 DNA reads TGCAGTGCTAAGCAGGGGGCGAGGATAGATACGCAGTATTTT.

This clone occurred a few times. The chain carries TRBV11-2 and TRBJ1-1, with D maybe TRBD1 (6 bases). The V gene's germline CDR1 is SGHAT and CDR2 FQNNGV. The CDR3 sequence is 17 residues long. Trimming cost V 0 bases and J 0 bases, with 14 bases left between them. The CDR3 here is CASSLDPPRGLNTEAFF. For the CDR3, the DNA is TGTGCCAGCAGCTTAGATCCCCCCAGGGGACTGAACACTGAAGCTTTCTTT. Full variable domain (outside the CDR3, taken from reference TRBV11-2 and TRBJ1-1): EAGVAQSPRYKIIEKRQSVAFWCNPISGHATLYWYQQILGQGPKLLIQFQNNGVVDDSQLPKDRFSAERLKGVDSTLKIQPAKLEDSAVYLCASSLDPPRGLNTEAFFGQGTRLTVV.

This clone came up many times. The CDR3 DNA follows: TGTGCCAGCAGTTACTCCTCTCCCGGCACAGATACGCAGTATTTT. Translation gives CASSYSSPGTDTQYF. The gene calls are TRBV6-5 and TRBJ2-3; D gene unclear. The CDR3 covers 15 residues. CDR1 and CDR2 from the germline V gene are MNHEY and SVGAGI. Trimming left V 0 bases short and J 1 base short, with 8 bases between.

This clone is medium-sized in the sample. This chain uses TRBV28 with TRBJ2-7; 8 bases align to TRBD1. Germline CDR1 is MDHEN and CDR2 is SYDVKM. This CDR3 is built from 13 residues. The V and J ends lost 11 bases and 2 bases, in that order; junction bases with no gene match: 8. The CDR3 DNA sequence: TGTGCCCTCGGAGGACAGGGTCCCTACGAGCAGTACTTC. It yields the protein CALGGQGPYEQYF.

This clone showed up just a few times. The genes are TRBV27 and TRBJ1-1, with a weak D call TRBD1 (5 bases). The V end lost 5 bases, the J end lost 3 bases, and 16 bases lay between the germline ends. Per germline, CDR1 MNHEY and CDR2 SMNVEV (reference sequence). This CDR3 comprises 15 residues. CDR3 loop: CASSLTTTGDTEAFF. The CDR3, as DNA: TGTGCCAGCAGTCTCACTACTACAGGAGACACTGAAGCTTTCTTT.

V is TRBV5-6 and J is TRBJ2-3; 10 nucleotides match TRBD1. After removal of 6 bases from V and 3 bases from J, the junction contained 7 bases not matched to a gene. The germline V gene encodes CDR1 SGHDT and CDR2 YYEEEE. The CDR3 contains 15 residues. The CDR3 nucleotides read TGTGCCAGCATTCCGGGACAGGGGAGGACAGATACGCAGTATTTT. This translates into CASIPGQGRTDTQYF. Filled out from reference TRBV5-6 and TRBJ2-3, the complete variable domain reads DAGVTQSPTHLIKTRGQQVTLRCSPKSGHDTVSWYQQALGQGPQFIFQYYEEEERQRGNFPDRFSGHQFPNYSSELNVNALLLGDSALYLCASIPGQGRTDTQYFGPGTRLTVL.

This clone was detected ten times or more. This chain joins TRBV18 and TRBJ2-7; D gene ambiguous. Trimming took off 3 bases at V and 5 bases at J, with 14 bases between the two ends. The CDR3 covers 14 residues. CDR1 is KGHSH and CDR2 is LQKENI in the germline V gene. For the CDR3, the DNA is TGTGCCAGCTCACCCCGAGAGGCCGCGGACGAGCAGTACTTC. Translated, it gives CASSPREAADEQYF.

This clone was recorded a few times. The rearrangement uses TRBV6-1 and TRBJ2-7; possibly TRBD2 for D (5 bases). Trimming shortened V by 2 bases and J by 2 bases, and 16 bases separated the two germline ends. Germline V gene data show CDR1 as MNHNS and CDR2 as SASEGT. The CDR3 runs to 16 residues. The CDR3 sequence: CASSELADQEAYEQYF. For the CDR3, the DNA is TGTGCCAGCAGTGAATTGGCCGACCAGGAGGCCTACGAGCAGTACTTC.

As for this clone: Different DNA sequences within this sample yield the same CDR3. The rearrangement links TRBV10-3 to TRBJ1-1; D not resolved. Germline values: CDR1 ENHRY, CDR2 SYGVKD. The CDR3 consists of 13 residues. V dropped 3 bases and J dropped 4 bases, with 9 bases sitting between them. CDR3: CAISDAGPTEAFF. CDR3 coding DNA: TGTGCCATCAGTGACGCAGGTCCCACTGAAGCTTTCTTT.

Sample share makes this clone medium-sized. The rearrangement links TRBV6-2 or TRBV6-3 to TRBJ2-7; 9 bases match TRBD1. The CDR3 spans 14 residues. CDR1 and CDR2 (germline): MNHEY, SVGEGT. Trimming took 5 bases from V and 0 from J; bases not matched to a gene: 2. In nucleotides, the CDR3 is TGTGCCAGCAGTACGGGACAGGGCTCCTACGAGCAGTACTTC. Residues: CASSTGQGSYEQYF.

This clone has just a few counts. The chain recombines TRBV24-1 with TRBJ2-3, with 7 bases that match TRBD2. The length of the CDR3 is 12 residues. Per the germline V gene, CDR1 is KGHDR and CDR2 is SFDVKD. The trim removed 6 bases at V and 6 bases at J, leaving 2 bases unmatched. In nucleotides, the CDR3 is TGTGCCACCAGTAGGGGAGGGGATACGCAGTATTTT. It is translated as CATSRGGDTQYF.

This chain connects TRBV5-1 to TRBJ1-1, with D unresolved. The CDR3 sequence is 14 residues long. V lost 4 bases, J lost 1 base, and 11 bases lay in between. Germline V gene sequence: CDR1 SGHRS, CDR2 YFSETQ. The CDR3 bases are TGCGCCAGCAGCCCCTGGACCTCGAACACTGAAGCTTTCTTT. It is translated as CASSPWTSNTEAFF.

J is TRBJ2-5 and V is TRBV11-2; TRBD1 matches at 9 bases. J gave up 3 bases and V 5 bases, and 10 bases lay outside the gene matches. The length of the CDR3 is 16 residues. Per germline, CDR1 SGHAT and CDR2 FQNNGV. CDR3 in DNA: TGTGCCAGCAGCCAACCCCGGGACAGGGTGGAAGAGACCCAGTACTTC. Translation gives CASSQPRDRVEETQYF.

The sample holds a few counts of this clone. The V and J genes are TRBV28 and TRBJ2-3; TRBD2 is a possible D gene (6 bases). CDR3 size: 15 residues. Per the germline V gene, CDR1 is MDHEN and CDR2 is SYDVKM. The V and J ends lost 5 bases and 2 bases respectively, with 14 bases between them. CDR3 in DNA: TGTGCCAGCAGTCCCCGGAGGGAGCTCACAGATACGCAGTATTTT. Protein sequence: CASSPRRELTDTQYF.